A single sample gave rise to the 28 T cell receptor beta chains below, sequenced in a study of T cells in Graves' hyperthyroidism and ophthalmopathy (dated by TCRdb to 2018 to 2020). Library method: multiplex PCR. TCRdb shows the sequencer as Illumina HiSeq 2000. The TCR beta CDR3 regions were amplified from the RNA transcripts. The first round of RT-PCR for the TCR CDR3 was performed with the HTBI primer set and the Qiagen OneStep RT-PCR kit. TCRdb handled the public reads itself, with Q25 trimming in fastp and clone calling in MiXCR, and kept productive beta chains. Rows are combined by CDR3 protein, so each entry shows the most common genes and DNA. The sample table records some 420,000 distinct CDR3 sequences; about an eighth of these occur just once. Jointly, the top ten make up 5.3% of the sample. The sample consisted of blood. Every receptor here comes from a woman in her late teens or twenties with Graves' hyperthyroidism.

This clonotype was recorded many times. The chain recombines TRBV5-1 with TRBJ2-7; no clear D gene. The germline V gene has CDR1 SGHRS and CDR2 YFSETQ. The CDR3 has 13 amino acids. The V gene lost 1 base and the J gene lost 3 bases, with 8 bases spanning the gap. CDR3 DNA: TGCGCCAGCAGCTTGCCCGGGTACTACGAGCAGTACTTC. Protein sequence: CASSLPGYYEQYF.

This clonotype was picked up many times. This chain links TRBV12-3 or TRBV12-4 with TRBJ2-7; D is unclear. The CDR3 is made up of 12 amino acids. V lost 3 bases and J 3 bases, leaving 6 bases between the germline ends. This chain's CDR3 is CASSFLNYEQYF. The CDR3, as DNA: TGTGCCAGCAGTTTTCTTAACTACGAGCAGTACTTC.

In DNA form, the CDR3 reads TGTGCCAGCAGCTTAAGAGGTCGGAATGAGCAGTTCTTC. Its protein is CASSLRGRNEQFF. The chain combines TRBV5-4 with TRBJ2-1; D gene unclear. The CDR3 has 13 amino acids. With 2 bases removed from V and 7 bases from J, the gap between germline ends came to 10 bases. The V gene's germline CDR1 is SGHNT and CDR2 YYREEE (reference sequence).

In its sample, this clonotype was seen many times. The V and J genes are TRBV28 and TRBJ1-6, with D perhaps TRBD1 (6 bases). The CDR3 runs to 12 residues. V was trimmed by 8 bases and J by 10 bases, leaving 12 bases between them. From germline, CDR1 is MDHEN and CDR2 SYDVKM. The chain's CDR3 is CASLQGRSPLHF. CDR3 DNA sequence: TGTGCCAGCTTGCAGGGGAGATCACCCCTCCACTTT.

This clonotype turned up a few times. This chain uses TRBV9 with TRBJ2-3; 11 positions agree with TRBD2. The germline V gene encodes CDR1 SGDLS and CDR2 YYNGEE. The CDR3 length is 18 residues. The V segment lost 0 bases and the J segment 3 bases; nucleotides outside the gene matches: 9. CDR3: CASSVELAGAVSTDTQYF. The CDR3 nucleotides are TGTGCCAGCAGCGTAGAACTAGCGGGAGCGGTATCTACAGATACGCAGTATTTT.

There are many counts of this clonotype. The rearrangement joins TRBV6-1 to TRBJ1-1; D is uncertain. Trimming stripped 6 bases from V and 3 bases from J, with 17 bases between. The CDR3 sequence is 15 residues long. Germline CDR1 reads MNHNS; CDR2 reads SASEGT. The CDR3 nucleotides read TGTGCCAGCAGGCCGGCCAAATGGGATGACACTGAAGCTTTCTTT. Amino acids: CASRPAKWDDTEAFF.

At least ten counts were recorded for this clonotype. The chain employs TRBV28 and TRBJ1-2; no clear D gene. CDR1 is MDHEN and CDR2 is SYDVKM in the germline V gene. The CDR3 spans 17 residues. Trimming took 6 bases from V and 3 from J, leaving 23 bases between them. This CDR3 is CASSHSSVLIPDYGYTF. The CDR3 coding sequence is TGTGCCAGCAGCCACTCCTCAGTGCTTATCCCTGACTATGGCTACACCTTC.

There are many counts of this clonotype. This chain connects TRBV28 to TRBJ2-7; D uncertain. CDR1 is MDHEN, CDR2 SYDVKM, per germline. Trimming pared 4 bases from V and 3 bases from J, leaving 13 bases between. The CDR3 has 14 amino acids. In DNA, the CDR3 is TGTGCCAGCAGTTCCCCCGGTTTGAGCTACGAGCAGTACTTC. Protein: CASSSPGLSYEQYF.

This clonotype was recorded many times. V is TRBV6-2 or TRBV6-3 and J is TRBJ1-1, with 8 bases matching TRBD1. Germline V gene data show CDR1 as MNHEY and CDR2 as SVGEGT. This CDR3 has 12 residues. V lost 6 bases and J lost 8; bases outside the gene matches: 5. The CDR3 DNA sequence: TGTGCCAGCAGACGACAGGGGTACGAAGCTTTCTTT. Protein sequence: CASRRQGYEAFF.

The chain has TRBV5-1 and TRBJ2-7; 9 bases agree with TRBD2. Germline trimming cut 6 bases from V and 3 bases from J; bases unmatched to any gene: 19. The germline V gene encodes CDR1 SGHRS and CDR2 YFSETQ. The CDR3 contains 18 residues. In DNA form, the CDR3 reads TGCGCCAGCACCCCGTTGGGGCTAGCGGGACATTGGGGCTACGAGCAGTACTTC. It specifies CASTPLGLAGHWGYEQYF. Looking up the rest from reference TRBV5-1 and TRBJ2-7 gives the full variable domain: KAGVTQTPRYLIKTRGQQVTLSCSPISGHRSVSWYQQTPGQGLQFLFEYFSETQRNKGNFPGRFSGRQFSNSRSEMNVSTLELGDSALYLCASTPLGLAGHWGYEQYFGPGTRLTVT.

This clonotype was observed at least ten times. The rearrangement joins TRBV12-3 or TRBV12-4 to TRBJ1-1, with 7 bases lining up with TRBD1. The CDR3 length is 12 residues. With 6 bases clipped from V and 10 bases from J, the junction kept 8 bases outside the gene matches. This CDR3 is CASRQSRGGAFF. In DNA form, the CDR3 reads TGTGCCAGCAGACAAAGCAGGGGGGGAGCTTTCTTT.

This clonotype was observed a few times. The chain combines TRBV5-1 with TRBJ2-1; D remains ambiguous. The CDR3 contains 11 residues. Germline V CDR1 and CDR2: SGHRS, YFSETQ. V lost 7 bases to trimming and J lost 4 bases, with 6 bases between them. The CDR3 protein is CASGEYNEQFF. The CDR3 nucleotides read TGCGCCAGCGGAGAATACAATGAGCAGTTCTTC.

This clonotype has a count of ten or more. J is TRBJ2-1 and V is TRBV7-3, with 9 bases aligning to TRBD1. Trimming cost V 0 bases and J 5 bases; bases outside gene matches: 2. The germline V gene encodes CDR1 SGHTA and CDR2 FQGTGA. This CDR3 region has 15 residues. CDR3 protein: CASSLTRDRDNEQFF. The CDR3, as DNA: TGTGCCAGCAGCTTAACGAGGGACAGGGACAATGAGCAGTTCTTC.

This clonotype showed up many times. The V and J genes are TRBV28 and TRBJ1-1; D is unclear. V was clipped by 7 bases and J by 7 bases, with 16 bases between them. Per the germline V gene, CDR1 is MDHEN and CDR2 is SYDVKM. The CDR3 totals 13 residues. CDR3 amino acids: CASTLEDTVEAFF. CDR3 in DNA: TGTGCCAGCACCCTAGAAGACACCGTTGAAGCTTTCTTT.

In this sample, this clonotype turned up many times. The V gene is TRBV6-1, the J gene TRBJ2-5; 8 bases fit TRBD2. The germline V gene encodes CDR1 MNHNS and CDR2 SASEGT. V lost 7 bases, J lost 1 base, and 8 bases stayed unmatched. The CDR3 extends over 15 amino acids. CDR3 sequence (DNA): TGTGCCAGCACCCCCCGACTAGCGAGCCAAGAGACCCAGTACTTC. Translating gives CASTPRLASQETQYF.

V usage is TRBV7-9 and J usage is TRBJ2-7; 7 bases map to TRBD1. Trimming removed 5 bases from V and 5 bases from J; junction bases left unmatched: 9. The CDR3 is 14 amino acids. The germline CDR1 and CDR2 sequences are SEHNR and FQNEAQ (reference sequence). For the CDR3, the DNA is TGTGCCAGCAGCACCCGGGACAGTGGGGACGAGCAGTACTTC. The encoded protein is CASSTRDSGDEQYF.

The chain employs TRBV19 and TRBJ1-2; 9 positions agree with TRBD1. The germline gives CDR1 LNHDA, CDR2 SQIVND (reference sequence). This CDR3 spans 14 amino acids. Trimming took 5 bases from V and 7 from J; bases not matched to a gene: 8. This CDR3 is CASSVDRGRAGYTF. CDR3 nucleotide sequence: TGTGCCAGTAGTGTGGACAGGGGTCGAGCTGGCTACACCTTC.

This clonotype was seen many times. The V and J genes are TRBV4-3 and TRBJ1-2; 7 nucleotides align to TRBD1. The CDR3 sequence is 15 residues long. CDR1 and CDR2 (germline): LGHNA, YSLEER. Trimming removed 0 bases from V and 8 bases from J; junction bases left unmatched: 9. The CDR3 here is CASSQDNRQGGGYTF. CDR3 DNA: TGCGCCAGCAGCCAAGATAACCGGCAGGGGGGCGGCTACACCTTC.

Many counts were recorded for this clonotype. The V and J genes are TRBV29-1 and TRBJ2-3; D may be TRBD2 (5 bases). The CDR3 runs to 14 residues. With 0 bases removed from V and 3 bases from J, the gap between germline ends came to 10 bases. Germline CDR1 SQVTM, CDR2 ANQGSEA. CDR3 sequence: CSVEESLATDTQYF. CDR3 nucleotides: TGCAGCGTTGAAGAAAGCCTAGCAACAGATACGCAGTATTTT.

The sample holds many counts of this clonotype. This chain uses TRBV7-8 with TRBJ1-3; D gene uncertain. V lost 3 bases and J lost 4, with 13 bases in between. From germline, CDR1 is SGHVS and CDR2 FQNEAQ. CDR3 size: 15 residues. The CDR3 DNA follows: TGTGCCAGCAGCTTTGAAGCAGTCCCCGGAAACACCATATATTTT. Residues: CASSFEAVPGNTIYF.

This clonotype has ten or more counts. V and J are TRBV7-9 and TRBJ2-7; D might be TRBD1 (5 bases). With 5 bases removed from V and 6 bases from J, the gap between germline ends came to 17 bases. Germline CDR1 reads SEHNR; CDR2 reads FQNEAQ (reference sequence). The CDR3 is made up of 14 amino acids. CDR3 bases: TGTGCCAGCAGCCCCTACGGGCAGGGTGGCGAGCAGTACTTC. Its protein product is CASSPYGQGGEQYF.

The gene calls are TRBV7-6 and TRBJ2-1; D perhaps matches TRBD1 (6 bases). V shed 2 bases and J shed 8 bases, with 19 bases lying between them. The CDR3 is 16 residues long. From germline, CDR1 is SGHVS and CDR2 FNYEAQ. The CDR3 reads CASSLTGTQGRYEQFF. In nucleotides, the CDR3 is TGTGCCAGCAGCTTAACCGGGACCCAGGGGCGGTATGAGCAGTTCTTC. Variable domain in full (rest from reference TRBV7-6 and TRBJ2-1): GAGVSQSPRYKVTKRGQDVALRCDPISGHVSLYWYRQALGQGPEFLTYFNYEAQQDKSGLPNDRFSAERPEGSISTLTIQRTEQRDSAMYRCASSLTGTQGRYEQFFGPGTRLTVL.

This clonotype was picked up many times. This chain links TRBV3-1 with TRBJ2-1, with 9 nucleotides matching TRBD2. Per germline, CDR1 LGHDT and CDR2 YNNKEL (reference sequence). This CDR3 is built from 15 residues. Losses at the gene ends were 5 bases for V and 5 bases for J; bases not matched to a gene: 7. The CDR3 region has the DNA TGTGCCAGCAGCTCTCAGGGACTAGCCGACAATGAGCAGTTCTTC. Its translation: CASSSQGLADNEQFF.

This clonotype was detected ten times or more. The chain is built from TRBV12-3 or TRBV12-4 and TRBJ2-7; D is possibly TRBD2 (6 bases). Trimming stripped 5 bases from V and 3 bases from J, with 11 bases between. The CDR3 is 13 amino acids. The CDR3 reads CASSKSGDYEQYF. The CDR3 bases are TGTGCCAGCAGTAAGTCGGGGGACTACGAGCAGTACTTC.

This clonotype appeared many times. The chain's CDR3 is CASSRNPTGAVGEQYF. CDR3 nucleotides: TGTGCCAGCAGCCGCAATCCCACAGGGGCCGTCGGAGAGCAGTACTTC. The chain couples TRBV6-1 to TRBJ2-7; 7 positions match TRBD1. Trimming at V came to 6 bases and at J to 7 bases, leaving 18 bases not matched to a gene. Germline CDR1 is MNHNS and CDR2 is SASEGT. The CDR3 is made up of 16 amino acids.

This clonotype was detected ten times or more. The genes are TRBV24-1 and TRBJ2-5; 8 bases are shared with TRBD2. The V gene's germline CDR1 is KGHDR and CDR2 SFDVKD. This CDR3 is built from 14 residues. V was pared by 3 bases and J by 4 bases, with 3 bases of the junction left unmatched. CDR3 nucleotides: TGTGCCACCAGTGATCCCGGGGGGGGAGAGACCCAGTACTTC. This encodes CATSDPGGGETQYF.

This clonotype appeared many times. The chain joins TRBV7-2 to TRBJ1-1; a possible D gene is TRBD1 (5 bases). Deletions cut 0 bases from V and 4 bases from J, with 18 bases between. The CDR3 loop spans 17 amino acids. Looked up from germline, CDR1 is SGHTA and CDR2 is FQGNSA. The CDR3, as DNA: TGTGCCAGCAGCTTAGCTATGACCTATCCAGGGCGCACTGAAGCTTTCTTT. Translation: CASSLAMTYPGRTEAFF. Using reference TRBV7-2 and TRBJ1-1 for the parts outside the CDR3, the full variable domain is GAGVSQSPSNKVTEKGKDVELRCDPISGHTALYWYRQSLGQGLEFLIYFQGNSAPDKSGLPSDRFSAERTGGSVSTLTIQRTQQEDSAVYLCASSLAMTYPGRTEAFFGQGTRLTVV.

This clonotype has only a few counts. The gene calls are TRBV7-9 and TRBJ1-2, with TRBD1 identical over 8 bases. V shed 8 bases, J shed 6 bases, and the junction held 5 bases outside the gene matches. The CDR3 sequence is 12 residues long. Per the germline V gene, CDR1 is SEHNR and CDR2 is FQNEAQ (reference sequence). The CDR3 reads CASEGQGDGYTF. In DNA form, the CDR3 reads TGTGCCAGCGAAGGACAGGGCGATGGCTACACCTTC.